Listed here is a single T cell receptor beta chain. The antigen remains unidentified. The entry originates in a study of CD8 T cells in ankylosing spondylitis. The V and J ends lost 5 bases and 11 bases respectively, with 10 bases between them. CDR1 is MNHEY and CDR2 is SMNVEV in the germline V gene (reference sequence). This CDR3 is 10 amino acids long. Points from the study as a whole: Reportedly, disease-linked clones are significantly enriched in ankylosing spondylitis patients' matched synovial fluid. What appeared characteristic of ankylosing spondylitis blood was a TCR beta motif of eight highly homologous variants.

TCRdb reanalysed the 5' RACE reads using MiXCR and keeps one entry per CDR3 protein. The sample contains a few hundred thousand distinct CDR3 sequences, approximately 17% of which appear only once. The sequence was collected from a male donor with ankylosing spondylitis. The rearrangement links TRBV27 to TRBJ2-7; the D gene is possibly TRBD2 (6 bases). The source material was blood, either unsorted or a sorted T cell fraction (not recorded which). CDR3 sequence: CASSGGGKYF. The CDR3 nucleotides are TGTGCCAGCAGTGGGGGAGGCAAGTACTTC.